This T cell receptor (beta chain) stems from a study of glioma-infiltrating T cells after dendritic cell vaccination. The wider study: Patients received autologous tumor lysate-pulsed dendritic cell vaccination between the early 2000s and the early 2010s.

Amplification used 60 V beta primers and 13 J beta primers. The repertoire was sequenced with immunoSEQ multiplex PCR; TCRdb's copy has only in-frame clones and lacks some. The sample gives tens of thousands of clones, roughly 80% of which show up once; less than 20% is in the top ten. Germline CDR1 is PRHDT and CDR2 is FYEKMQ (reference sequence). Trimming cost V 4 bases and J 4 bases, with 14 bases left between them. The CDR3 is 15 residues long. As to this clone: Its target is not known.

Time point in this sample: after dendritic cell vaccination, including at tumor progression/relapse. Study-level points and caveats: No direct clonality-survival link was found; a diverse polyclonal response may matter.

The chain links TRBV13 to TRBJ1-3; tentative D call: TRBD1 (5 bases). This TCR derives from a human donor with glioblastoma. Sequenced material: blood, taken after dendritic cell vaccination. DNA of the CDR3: TGTGCCAGCAGCTGGGAGGGGCGGACGGGAAACACCATATATTTT. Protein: CASSWEGRTGNTIYF.